This T cell receptor beta chain was found in a study of CD4 T cells in relation to SARS-CoV-2 and coronaviruses. Overall study context: Shared crossreactive spike epitopes were mapped to their HLA restriction. General study findings and limits: Monoreactive clones expanded significantly more to SARS-CoV-2 than crossreactive clones did. The cross-reactivity analysis covered only spike protein, not other viral proteins. Around 60% of donors had memory CD4+ clonotypes crossrecognizing SARS-CoV-2 and common cold coronavirus spike.

Measured with immunoSEQ multiplex PCR; TCRdb has only the in-frame clones, and not every one. This table holds tens of thousands of clones, roughly 88% found once. Notes on this clone: Its antigen remains unidentified.

Unexposed donor CD4+ T cells date from 2011-2018, before the COVID-19 pandemic. Germline CDR1 reads MNHEY; CDR2 reads SVGAGI. Trimming left V 6 bases short and J 0 bases short, with 14 bases between. The CDR3 totals 15 residues. The gene calls are TRBV6-5 and TRBJ1-1; D gene uncertain. What was sequenced was memory CD4+ T cells from PBMCs. This TCR was sampled from a human donor in good health. CDR3 in DNA: TGTGCCAGCAGGGCGACACGTCACATGAACACTGAAGCTTTCTTT. Its protein product is CASRATRHMNTEAFF.